This TCR beta chain is from a study of neurological immune-mediated disorders. This clonotype was found many times. Antigen unknown. The cDNA came from 5'RACE with 10-nucleotide random UMIs. Every sequencing run produced over 180 million TCR-beta sequences that came from 15-18 subjects. TCRdb independently ran MiXCR on the 5' RACE reads; one entry per CDR3 protein. The data show 40,000 or so distinct CDR3 sequences, with 11% seen just once and nearly 4% held by the top ten. Indicated time point: technical triplicate 1. The starting material, 2 million PBMCs stored at -80 C, gave rise to the unsorted libraries. V was clipped by 1 base and J by 7 bases, with 10 bases between them. CDR3 size: 14 residues. The germline V gene encodes CDR1 SEHNR and CDR2 FQNEAQ (reference sequence). Study results and caveats: CDR3 amino acid sequences of expanded clones were not shared across subjects, a result suggesting private repertoires in all groups.

The rearrangement uses TRBV7-9 and TRBJ1-4; D gene ambiguous. The TCR sequence derives from a man in his 60s with HTLV-1-associated myelopathy (HAM/TSP). The sample taken for sequencing was PBMCs. CDR3 in DNA: TGTGCCAGCAGCTTAGAGCAAGCCGGTGAAAAACTGTTTTTT. Amino acid sequence: CASSLEQAGEKLFF.